This entry lists 9 T cell receptor beta chains sequenced from one sample in a study of long-term antiretroviral therapy in people with HIV. At survey level, the immunoSEQ assay was run in its v3.0 version. Assay used: immunoSEQ multiplex PCR; TCRdb lists only in-frame clones, some missing. The sample lists roughly 34,000 clones; nearly 95% were seen once. The sample here was unsorted PBMCs, taken approximately 5.1 years after starting antiretroviral therapy. These receptors were taken from a woman aged 45-60 years with HIV.

This sequence joins TRBV6-6 and TRBJ1-5, with 7 bases matching TRBD1. The germline CDR1 and CDR2 sequences are MNHNY and SVGAGI (reference sequence). Losses at the gene ends were 4 bases for V and 5 bases for J; bases not matched to a gene: 5. This CDR3 has 14 amino acids. This CDR3 reads CASSSDRRDQPQHF. The CDR3, as DNA: TGTGCCAGCAGTTCGGACAGGCGCGATCAGCCCCAGCATTTT.

This clone showed up just once. The CDR3 DNA sequence: TGTGCCAGCAGCTTTAGAGGACAGGTTTACGAGCAGTACTTC. Protein sequence: CASSFRGQVYEQYF. The V call is TRBV7-2, the J call TRBJ2-7, with TRBD1 matching 7 bases. The V segment lost 3 bases and the J segment 4 bases; nucleotides outside the gene matches: 6. From germline, CDR1 is SGHTA and CDR2 FQGNSA. This CDR3 comprises 14 residues. The full variable domain, completed using reference TRBV7-2 and TRBJ2-7, is GAGVSQSPSNKVTEKGKDVELRCDPISGHTALYWYRQSLGQGLEFLIYFQGNSAPDKSGLPSDRFSAERTGGSVSTLTIQRTQQEDSAVYLCASSFRGQVYEQYFGPGTRLTVT.

The chain combines TRBV6-1 with TRBJ2-7; a weak D match, TRBD1 (5 bases). The V gene's germline CDR1 is MNHNS and CDR2 SASEGT. The CDR3 covers 14 residues. Deletions cut 6 bases from V and 2 bases from J, with 14 bases between. The DNA of the CDR3 is TGTGCCAGCAGCGCTGAGGCAGGGACCTACGAGCAGTACTTC. This sequence encodes CASSAEAGTYEQYF.

The J gene is TRBJ1-1, the V gene TRBV6-6; D unclear. The V end was cut by 5 bases, the J end by 5 bases, with 21 bases between. Per the germline V gene, CDR1 is MNHNY and CDR2 is SVGAGI (reference sequence). The CDR3 loop spans 16 amino acids. The CDR3 region is CASSQTPGRGSTEAFF. The CDR3 DNA sequence: TGTGCCAGCAGTCAGACCCCGGGTCGAGGGAGTACTGAAGCTTTCTTT.

The rearrangement joins TRBV6-5 to TRBJ2-5; D uncertain. Germline assignment: CDR1 MNHEY and CDR2 SVGAGI. The CDR3 covers 16 residues. V was cut by 3 bases and J by 2 bases, with 16 bases left in between. The CDR3 region is CASSYTNPRLQETQYF. CDR3 nucleotides: TGTGCCAGCAGTTATACTAACCCCCGCCTACAAGAGACCCAGTACTTC.

About this clone itself: One end of the junction varies from germline; a read error may be responsible. V is TRBV7-7 and J is TRBJ2-2, with TRBD1 as a possible D gene (6 bases). The CDR3 is made up of 16 amino acids. The V gene's germline CDR1 is SSHAT and CDR2 FNYEAQ (reference sequence). CDR3 sequence: CASSPAGERGTGELFF. For the CDR3, the DNA is TGTGCTAGCAGCCCGGCAGGGGAGAGAGGGACCGGGGAGCTGTTTTTT.

This chain connects TRBV6-5 to TRBJ1-1, with D perhaps TRBD1 (6 bases). Looked up from germline, CDR1 is MNHEY and CDR2 is SVGAGI. Deletions cut 4 bases from V and 11 bases from J, with 17 bases between. This CDR3 spans 13 amino acids. The CDR3 DNA reads TGTGCCAGCAGTTGGACAGTTCAGAGCCATGCTTTCTTT. Protein sequence: CASSWTVQSHAFF.

The rearrangement joins TRBV19 to TRBJ2-1; maybe TRBD1 (6 bases). Trimming took off 0 bases at V and 7 bases at J, with 19 bases between the two ends. Germline lookup yields CDR1 LNHDA and CDR2 SQIVND (reference sequence). The length of the CDR3 is 17 residues. CDR3 bases: TGTGCCAGTAGTATAGATCTATCGGGGACCGGGACAAATGAGCAGTTCTTC. It translates to CASSIDLSGTGTNEQFF.

The chain links TRBV18 to TRBJ1-6, with D maybe TRBD1 (5 bases). With 5 bases removed from V and 7 bases from J, the gap between germline ends came to 6 bases. Germline lookup yields CDR1 KGHSH and CDR2 LQKENI. This CDR3 is 12 amino acids long. The CDR3 protein is CASSWDNSPLHF. The CDR3 DNA reads TGTGCCAGCTCATGGGACAATTCACCCCTCCACTTT.